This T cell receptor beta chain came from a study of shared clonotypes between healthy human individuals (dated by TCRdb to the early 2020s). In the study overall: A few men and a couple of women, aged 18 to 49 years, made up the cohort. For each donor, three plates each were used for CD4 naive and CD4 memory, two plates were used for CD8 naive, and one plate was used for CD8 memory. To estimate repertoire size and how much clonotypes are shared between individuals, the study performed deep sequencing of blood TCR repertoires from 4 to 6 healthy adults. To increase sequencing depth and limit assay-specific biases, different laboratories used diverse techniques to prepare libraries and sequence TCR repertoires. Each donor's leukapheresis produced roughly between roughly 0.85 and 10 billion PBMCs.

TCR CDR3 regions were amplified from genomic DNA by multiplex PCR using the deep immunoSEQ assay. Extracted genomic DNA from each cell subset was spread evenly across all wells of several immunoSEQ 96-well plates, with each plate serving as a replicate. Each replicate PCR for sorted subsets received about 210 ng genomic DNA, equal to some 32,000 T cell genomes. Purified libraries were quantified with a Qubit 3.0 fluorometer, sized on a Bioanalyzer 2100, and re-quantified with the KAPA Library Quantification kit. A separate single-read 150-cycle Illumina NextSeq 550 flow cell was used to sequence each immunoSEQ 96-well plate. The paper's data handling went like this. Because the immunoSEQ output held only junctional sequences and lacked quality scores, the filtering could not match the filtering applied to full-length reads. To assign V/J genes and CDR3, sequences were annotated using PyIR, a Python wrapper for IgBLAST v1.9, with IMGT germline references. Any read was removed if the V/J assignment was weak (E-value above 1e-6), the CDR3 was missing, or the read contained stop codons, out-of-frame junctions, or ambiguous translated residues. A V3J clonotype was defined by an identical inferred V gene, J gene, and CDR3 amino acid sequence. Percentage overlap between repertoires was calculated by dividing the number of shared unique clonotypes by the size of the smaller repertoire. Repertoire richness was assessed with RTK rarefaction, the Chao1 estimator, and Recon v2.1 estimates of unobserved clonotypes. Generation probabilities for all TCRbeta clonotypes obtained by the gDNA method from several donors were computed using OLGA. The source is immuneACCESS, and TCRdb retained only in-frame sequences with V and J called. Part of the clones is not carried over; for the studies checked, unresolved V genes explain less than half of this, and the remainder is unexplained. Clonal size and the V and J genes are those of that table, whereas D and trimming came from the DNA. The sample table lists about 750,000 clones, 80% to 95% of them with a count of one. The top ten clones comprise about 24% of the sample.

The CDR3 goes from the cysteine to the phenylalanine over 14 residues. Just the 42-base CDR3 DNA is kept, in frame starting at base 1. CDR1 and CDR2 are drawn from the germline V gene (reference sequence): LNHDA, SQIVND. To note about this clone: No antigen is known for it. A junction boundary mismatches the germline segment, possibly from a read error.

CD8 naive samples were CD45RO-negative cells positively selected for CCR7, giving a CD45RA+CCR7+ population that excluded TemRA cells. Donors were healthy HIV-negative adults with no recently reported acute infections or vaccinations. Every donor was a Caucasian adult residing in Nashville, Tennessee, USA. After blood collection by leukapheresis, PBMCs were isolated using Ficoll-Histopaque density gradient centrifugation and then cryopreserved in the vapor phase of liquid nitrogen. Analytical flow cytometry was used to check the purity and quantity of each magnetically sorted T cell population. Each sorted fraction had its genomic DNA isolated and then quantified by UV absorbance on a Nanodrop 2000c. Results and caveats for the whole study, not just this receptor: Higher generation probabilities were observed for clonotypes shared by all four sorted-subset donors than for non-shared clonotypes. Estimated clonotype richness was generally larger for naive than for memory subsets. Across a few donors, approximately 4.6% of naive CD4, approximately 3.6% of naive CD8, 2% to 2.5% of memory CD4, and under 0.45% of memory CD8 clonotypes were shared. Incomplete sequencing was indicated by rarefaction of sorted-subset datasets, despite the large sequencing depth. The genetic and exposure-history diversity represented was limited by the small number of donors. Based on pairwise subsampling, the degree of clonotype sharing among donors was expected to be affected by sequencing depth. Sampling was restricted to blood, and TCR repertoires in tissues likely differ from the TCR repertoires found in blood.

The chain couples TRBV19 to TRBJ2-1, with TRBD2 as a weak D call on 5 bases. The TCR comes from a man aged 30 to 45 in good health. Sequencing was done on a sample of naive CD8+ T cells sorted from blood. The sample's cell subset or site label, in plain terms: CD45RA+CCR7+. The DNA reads TGTGCCAGTGCCTTGGCGGGCTCCTTCAATGAGCAGTTCTTC. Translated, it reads CASALAGSFNEQFF.